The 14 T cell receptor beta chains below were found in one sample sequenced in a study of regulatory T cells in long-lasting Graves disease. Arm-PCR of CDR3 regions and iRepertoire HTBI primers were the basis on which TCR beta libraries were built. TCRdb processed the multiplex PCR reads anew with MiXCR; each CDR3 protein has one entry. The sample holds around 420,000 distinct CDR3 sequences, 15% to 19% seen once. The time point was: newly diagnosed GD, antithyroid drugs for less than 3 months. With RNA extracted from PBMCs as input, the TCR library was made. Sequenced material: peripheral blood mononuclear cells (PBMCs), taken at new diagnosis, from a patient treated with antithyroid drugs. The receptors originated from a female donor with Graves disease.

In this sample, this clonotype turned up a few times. CDR3 in DNA: TGTGCCAGTAGCCAACCAGGGTACTCGAACTATGGCTACACCTTC. This sequence encodes CASSQPGYSNYGYTF. J is TRBJ1-2 and V is TRBV19, with D tentatively TRBD1 (5 bases). This CDR3 is built from 15 residues. V lost 6 bases and J lost 2, with 16 bases in between. Looked up from germline, CDR1 is LNHDA and CDR2 is SQIVND (reference sequence).

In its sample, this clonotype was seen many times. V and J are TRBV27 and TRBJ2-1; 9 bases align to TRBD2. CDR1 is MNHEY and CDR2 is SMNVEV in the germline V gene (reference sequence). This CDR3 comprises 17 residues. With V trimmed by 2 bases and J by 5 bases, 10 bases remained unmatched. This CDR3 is CASSLRGGSGGNNEQFF. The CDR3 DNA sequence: TGTGCCAGCAGTTTAAGGGGGGGTAGCGGGGGTAACAATGAGCAGTTCTTC.

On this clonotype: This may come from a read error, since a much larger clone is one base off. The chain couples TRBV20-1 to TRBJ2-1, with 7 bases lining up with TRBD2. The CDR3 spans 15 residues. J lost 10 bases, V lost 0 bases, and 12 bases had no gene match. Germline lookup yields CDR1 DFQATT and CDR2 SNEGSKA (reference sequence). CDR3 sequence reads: CSARDTPSGPYEQFF. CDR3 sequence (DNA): TGCAGTGCTAGAGATACCCCTAGCGGCCCCTACGAGCAGTTCTTC.

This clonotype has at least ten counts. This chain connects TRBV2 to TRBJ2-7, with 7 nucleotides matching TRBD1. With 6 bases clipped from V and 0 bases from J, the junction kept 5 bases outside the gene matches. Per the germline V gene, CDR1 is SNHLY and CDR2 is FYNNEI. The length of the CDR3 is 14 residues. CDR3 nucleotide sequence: TGTGCCAGCAGAGGGACAGATAGCTCCTACGAGCAGTACTTC. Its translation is CASRGTDSSYEQYF.

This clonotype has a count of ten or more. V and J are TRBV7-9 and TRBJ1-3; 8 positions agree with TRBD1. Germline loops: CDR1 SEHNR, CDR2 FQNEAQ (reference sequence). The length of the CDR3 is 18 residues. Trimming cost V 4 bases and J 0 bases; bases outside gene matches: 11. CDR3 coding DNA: TGTGCCAGCAGCTACAAGGCAGGGGGGACAGGCTCTGGAAACACCATATATTTT. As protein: CASSYKAGGTGSGNTIYF.

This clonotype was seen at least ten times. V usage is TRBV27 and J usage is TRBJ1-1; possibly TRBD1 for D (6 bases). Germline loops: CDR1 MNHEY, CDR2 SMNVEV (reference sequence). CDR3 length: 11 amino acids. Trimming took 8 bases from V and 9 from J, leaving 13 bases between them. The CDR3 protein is CASHLGTQAFF. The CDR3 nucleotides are TGTGCCAGCCATCTCGGGACACAAGCTTTCTTT.

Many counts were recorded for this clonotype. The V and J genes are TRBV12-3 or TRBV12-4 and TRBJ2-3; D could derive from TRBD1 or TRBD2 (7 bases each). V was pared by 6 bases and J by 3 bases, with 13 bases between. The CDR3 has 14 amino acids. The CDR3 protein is CASRAGGGTDTQYF. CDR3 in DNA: TGTGCCAGCAGGGCAGGGGGGGGGACAGATACGCAGTATTTT.

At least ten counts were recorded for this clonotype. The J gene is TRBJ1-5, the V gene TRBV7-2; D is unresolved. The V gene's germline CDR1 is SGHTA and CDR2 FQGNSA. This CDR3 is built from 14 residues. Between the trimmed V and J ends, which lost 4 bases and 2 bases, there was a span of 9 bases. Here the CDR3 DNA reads TGTGCCAGCAGCTCCGCTGTGGGCAATCAGCCCCAGCATTTT. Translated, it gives CASSSAVGNQPQHF.

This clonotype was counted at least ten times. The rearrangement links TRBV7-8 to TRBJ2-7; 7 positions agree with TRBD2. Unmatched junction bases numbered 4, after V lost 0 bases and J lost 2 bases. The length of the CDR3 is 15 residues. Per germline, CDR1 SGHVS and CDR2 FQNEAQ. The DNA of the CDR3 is TGTGCCAGCAGCTTAGCTCCAGCGGGGCCCTACGAGCAGTACTTC. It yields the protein CASSLAPAGPYEQYF. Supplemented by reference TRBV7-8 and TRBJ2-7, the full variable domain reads GAGVSQSPRYKVAKRGQDVALRCDPISGHVSLFWYQQALGQGPEFLTYFQNEAQLDKSGLPSDRFFAERPEGSVSTLKIQRTQQEDSAVYLCASSLAPAGPYEQYFGPGTRLTVT.

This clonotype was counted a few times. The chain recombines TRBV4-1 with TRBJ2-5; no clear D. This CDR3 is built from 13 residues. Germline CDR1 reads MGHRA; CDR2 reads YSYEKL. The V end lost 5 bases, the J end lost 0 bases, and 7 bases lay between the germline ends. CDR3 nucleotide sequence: TGCGCCAGCAGCTCCCCGTACCAAGAGACCCAGTACTTC. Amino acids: CASSSPYQETQYF.

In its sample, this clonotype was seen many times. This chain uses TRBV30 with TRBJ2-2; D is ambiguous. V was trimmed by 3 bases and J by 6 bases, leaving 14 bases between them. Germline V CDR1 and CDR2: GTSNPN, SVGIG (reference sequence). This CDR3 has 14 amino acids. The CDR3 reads CAWSLLMQSGELFF. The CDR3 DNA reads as TGTGCCTGGAGCCTTCTTATGCAGTCCGGGGAGCTGTTTTTT.

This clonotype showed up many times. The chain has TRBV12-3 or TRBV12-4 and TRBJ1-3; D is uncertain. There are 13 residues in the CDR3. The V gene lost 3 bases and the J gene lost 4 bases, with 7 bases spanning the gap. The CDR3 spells CASSFMWGNTIYF. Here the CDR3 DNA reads TGTGCCAGCAGTTTTATGTGGGGAAACACCATATATTTT.

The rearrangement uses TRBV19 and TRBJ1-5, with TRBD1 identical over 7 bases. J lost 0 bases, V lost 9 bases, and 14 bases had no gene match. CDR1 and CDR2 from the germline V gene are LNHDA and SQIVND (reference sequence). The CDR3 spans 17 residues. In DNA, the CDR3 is TGTGCCAGCCGATCAAATGACAGGGCATTTAGCAATCAGCCCCAGCATTTT. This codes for CASRSNDRAFSNQPQHF.

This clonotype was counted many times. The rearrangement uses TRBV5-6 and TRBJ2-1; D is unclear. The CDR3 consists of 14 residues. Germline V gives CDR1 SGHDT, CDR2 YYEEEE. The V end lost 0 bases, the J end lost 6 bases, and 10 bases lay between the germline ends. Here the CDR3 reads CASSLALGFNEQFF. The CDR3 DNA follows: TGTGCCAGCAGCTTGGCCTTAGGTTTCAATGAGCAGTTCTTC. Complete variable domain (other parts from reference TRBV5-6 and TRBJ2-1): DAGVTQSPTHLIKTRGQQVTLRCSPKSGHDTVSWYQQALGQGPQFIFQYYEEEERQRGNFPDRFSGHQFPNYSSELNVNALLLGDSALYLCASSLALGFNEQFFGPGTRLTVL.